These T cell receptor beta chains were read from a single sample in a study of shared clonotypes between healthy human individuals. Repertoires were generated with immunoSEQ multiplex PCR, while TCRdb's copy carries only in-frame clones and drops some. The data show 2 million to 2.5 million clones, just under 95% seen once. Sequences were obtained from naive CD4+ T cells from PBMCs. Every receptor here comes from a man between 18 and 29 years old in good health. Some clones in this sample may be carry-over from other donors' samples. The CDR3 runs from the conserved cysteine through the conserved F or W. The order of the fields is clone size, D gene, V gene, J gene, CDR3 DNA, CDR3 protein. The D gene is left open where the match is weak. A row's size may be missing; if present it is once, few, many or a size class.

clone size: NA
D gene: TRBD2
V gene: TRBV7-3
J gene: TRBJ2-7
CDR3 DNA: TGTGCCAGCAGCTTAGGGACTAGCGGGAGAGGCGAGCAGTACTTC
CDR3 protein: CASSLGTSGRGEQYF

clone size: NA
D gene: TRBD1
V gene: TRBV6-1
J gene: TRBJ1-3
CDR3 DNA: TGTGCCAGCAGTCTGACAGGGTCTGGAAACACCATATATTTT
CDR3 protein: CASSLTGSGNTIYF

clone size: NA
D gene: TRBD1
V gene: TRBV11-2
J gene: TRBJ1-1
CDR3 DNA: TGTGCCAGCAGCCTCCGGACAGGGGGTTACACTGAAGCTTTCTTT
CDR3 protein: CASSLRTGGYTEAFF

clone size: NA
D gene: NA
V gene: TRBV5-8
J gene: TRBJ2-5
CDR3 DNA: TGTGCCAGCAGCTTGAAAGATTTCTTCTCGACCCAGTACTTC
CDR3 protein: CASSLKDFFSTQYF

clone size: NA
D gene: NA
V gene: TRBV6-5
J gene: TRBJ1-2
CDR3 DNA: TGTGCCAGCAGTTACTCGAAGGGTCTCTATGGCTACACCTTC
CDR3 protein: CASSYSKGLYGYTF

clone size: NA
D gene: NA
V gene: TRBV5-1
J gene: TRBJ2-1
CDR3 DNA: TGCGCCAGCAGCTTGGCTCGGGTTGAGCAGTTCTTC
CDR3 protein: CASSLARVEQFF

clone size: NA
D gene: TRBD1
V gene: TRBV29-1
J gene: TRBJ1-2
CDR3 DNA: TGCAGCGTTGGACAGGGGGCTCAGTCTGGCTACACCTTC
CDR3 protein: CSVGQGAQSGYTF

clone size: NA
D gene: TRBD1
V gene: TRBV28
J gene: TRBJ2-4
CDR3 DNA: TGTGCCAGCAGAGACGGACAGGGATATCGGTACTTC
CDR3 protein: CASRDGQGYRYF

clone size: NA
D gene: NA
V gene: TRBV7-9
J gene: TRBJ2-3
CDR3 DNA: TGTGCCAGCAGCTTGGGCGATGCCACAGATACGCAGTATTTT
CDR3 protein: CASSLGDATDTQYF

clone size: once
D gene: NA
V gene: TRBV27
J gene: TRBJ2-2
CDR3 DNA: TGTGCCAGCAGAAGGGGGAGCGTGGTCGGGGAGCTGTTTTTT
CDR3 protein: CASRRGSVVGELFF

clone size: NA
D gene: NA
V gene: TRBV30
J gene: TRBJ2-7
CDR3 DNA: TGTGCCTGGAGCCCCCTCTACGAGCAGTACTTC
CDR3 protein: CAWSPLYEQYF

clone size: NA
D gene: NA
V gene: TRBV5-1
J gene: TRBJ1-2
CDR3 DNA: TGCGCCAGCAGCCCTGCTGGGGGCTATGGCTACACCTTC
CDR3 protein: CASSPAGGYGYTF

clone size: NA
D gene: NA
V gene: TRBV7-8
J gene: TRBJ2-4
CDR3 DNA: TGTGCCAGCAGCTTAGTCGGCGGAAGCAATCAGTACTTC
CDR3 protein: CASSLVGGSNQYF

clone size: once
D gene: NA
V gene: TRBV7-2
J gene: TRBJ2-3
CDR3 DNA: TGTGCCAGCAGTTTAAGGACCCCGGATACGCAGTATTTT
CDR3 protein: CASSLRTPDTQYF

clone size: NA
D gene: NA
V gene: TRBV5-1
J gene: TRBJ1-1
CDR3 DNA: TGCGCCAGCAGCTTGGTAGGGGTCATAGGATCTGAAGCTTTCTTT
CDR3 protein: CASSLVGVIGSEAFF

clone size: NA
D gene: TRBD1
V gene: TRBV27
J gene: TRBJ2-3
CDR3 DNA: TGTGCCAGCGGGGACAGGGGCACAGATACGCAGTATTTT
CDR3 protein: CASGDRGTDTQYF

clone size: NA
D gene: NA
V gene: TRBV10-3
J gene: TRBJ2-7
CDR3 DNA: TGTGCCATCAGTGAGTCTCCGGGGGGCGGCTACGAGCAGTACTTC
CDR3 protein: CAISESPGGGYEQYF

clone size: NA
D gene: TRBD2
V gene: TRBV5-1
J gene: TRBJ2-1
CDR3 DNA: TGCGCCAGCAGCTTCCTAGCGGGTAGTGGAAATGAGCAGTTCTTC
CDR3 protein: CASSFLAGSGNEQFF

clone size: NA
D gene: NA
V gene: TRBV5-1
J gene: TRBJ2-1
CDR3 DNA: TGCGCCAGCAGCTTCCTACTAGCCTCCTCCTACAATGAGCAGTTCTTC
CDR3 protein: CASSFLLASSYNEQFF

clone size: NA
D gene: NA
V gene: TRBV2
J gene: TRBJ2-1
CDR3 DNA: TGTGCCAGCAGTGAAGAGTTTAGCTCCTACAATGAGCAGTTCTTC
CDR3 protein: CASSEEFSSYNEQFF

clone size: NA
D gene: TRBD2
V gene: TRBV5-1
J gene: TRBJ2-1
CDR3 DNA: TGCGCCAGCAGCTATACTAGCGGGGTGTACAATGAGCAGTTCTTC
CDR3 protein: CASSYTSGVYNEQFF

clone size: once
D gene: TRBD1
V gene: TRBV7-9
J gene: TRBJ2-5
CDR3 DNA: TGTGCCAGCAGCTTATCGGGACAGGGGGGTGAGACCCAGTACTTC
CDR3 protein: CASSLSGQGGETQYF

clone size: once
D gene: NA
V gene: TRBV5-4
J gene: TRBJ1-2
CDR3 DNA: TGTGCCAGCAGCCCTGGATTTGGGGCAGGTAACTATGGCTACACCTTC
CDR3 protein: CASSPGFGAGNYGYTF

clone size: NA
D gene: NA
V gene: TRBV9
J gene: TRBJ1-5
CDR3 DNA: TGTGCCAGCAGCGTTGTGCCTGACAGTGGGCCCCAGCATTTT
CDR3 protein: CASSVVPDSGPQHF

clone size: NA
D gene: TRBD1
V gene: TRBV7-2
J gene: TRBJ1-2
CDR3 DNA: TGTGCCAGCAGCCCACCGGGACAGCAAAACTATGGCTACACCTTC
CDR3 protein: CASSPPGQQNYGYTF

clone size: NA
D gene: NA
V gene: TRBV18
J gene: TRBJ1-5
CDR3 DNA: TGTGCCAGCTCACCAACGGCGGGGGTGGGGGTGCAGCCCCAGCATTTT
CDR3 protein: CASSPTAGVGVQPQHF

clone size: NA
D gene: NA
V gene: TRBV29-1
J gene: TRBJ1-2
CDR3 DNA: TGCAGCGTTGCCCCCCGTCACAGGTTGCAATCAGCAGCGGTGAGAGGCTACACCTTC
CDR3 protein: CSVAPRHRLQSAAVRGYTF

clone size: NA
D gene: TRBD2
V gene: TRBV30
J gene: TRBJ2-1
CDR3 DNA: TGTGCCTGGAGGCCGACTAGCGGGACTTACAATGAGCAGTTCTTC
CDR3 protein: CAWRPTSGTYNEQFF

clone size: NA
D gene: NA
V gene: TRBV5-4
J gene: TRBJ1-1
CDR3 DNA: TGTGCCAGCAGCTTGGGTTCGGTCGTCACTGAAGCTTTCTTT
CDR3 protein: CASSLGSVVTEAFF

clone size: NA
D gene: NA
V gene: TRBV7-6
J gene: TRBJ2-6
CDR3 DNA: TGTGCCAGCAGCCCCCACCTATTAAAGACACAGGACCCCTCTGGGGCCAACGTCCTGACTTTC
CDR3 protein: CASSPHLLKTQDPSGANVLTF

clone size: NA
D gene: NA
V gene: TRBV6-9
J gene: TRBJ2-4
CDR3 DNA: TGTGCCAGCAGGCGGGTCCCTCTAGCCAAAAACATTCAGTACTTC
CDR3 protein: CASRRVPLAKNIQYF

clone size: NA
D gene: NA
V gene: TRBV9
J gene: TRBJ2-5
CDR3 DNA: TGTGCCAGCAGCGTAGCGACAGTCCAAGAGACCCAGTACTTC
CDR3 protein: CASSVATVQETQYF

clone size: NA
D gene: NA
V gene: TRBV28
J gene: TRBJ1-5
CDR3 DNA: TGTGCCAGCAGTTTATTGACCCAAGCCCGTCAGCCCCAGCATTTT
CDR3 protein: CASSLLTQARQPQHF

clone size: NA
D gene: NA
V gene: TRBV7-9
J gene: TRBJ1-1
CDR3 DNA: TGTGCCAGCAGCTTAGAGGCAGGGGCGAACACTGAAGCTTTCTTT
CDR3 protein: CASSLEAGANTEAFF